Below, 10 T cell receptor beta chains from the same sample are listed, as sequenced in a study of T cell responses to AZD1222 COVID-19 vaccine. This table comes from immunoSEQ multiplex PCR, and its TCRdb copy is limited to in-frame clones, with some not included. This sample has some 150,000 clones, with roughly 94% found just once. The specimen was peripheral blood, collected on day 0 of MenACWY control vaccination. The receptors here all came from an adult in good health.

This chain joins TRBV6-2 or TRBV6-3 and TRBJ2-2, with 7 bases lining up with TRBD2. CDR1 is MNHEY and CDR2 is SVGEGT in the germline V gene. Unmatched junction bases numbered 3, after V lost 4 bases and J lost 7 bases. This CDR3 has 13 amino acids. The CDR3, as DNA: TGTGCCAGCAGTTCGAGGGACTACGGGGAGCTGTTTTTT. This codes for CASSSRDYGELFF.

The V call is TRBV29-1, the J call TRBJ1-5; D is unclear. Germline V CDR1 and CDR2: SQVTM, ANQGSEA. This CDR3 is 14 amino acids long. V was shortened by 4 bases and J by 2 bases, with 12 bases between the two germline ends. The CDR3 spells CSVADPYGNQPQHF. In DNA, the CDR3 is TGCAGCGTTGCCGACCCGTATGGCAATCAGCCCCAGCATTTT. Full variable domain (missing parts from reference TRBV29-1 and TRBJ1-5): SAVISQKPSRDICQRGTSLTIQCQVDSQVTMMFWYRQQPGQSLTLIATANQGSEATYESGFVIDKFPISRPNLTFSTLTVSNMSPEDSSIYLCSVADPYGNQPQHFGDGTRLSIL.

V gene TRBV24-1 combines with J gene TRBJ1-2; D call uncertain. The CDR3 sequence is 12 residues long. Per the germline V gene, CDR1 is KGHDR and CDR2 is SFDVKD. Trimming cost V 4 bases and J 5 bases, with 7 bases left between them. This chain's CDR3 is CATSDLGYGYTF. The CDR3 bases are TGTGCCACCAGTGACCTAGGATATGGCTACACCTTC.

DNA for the CDR3: TGTGCCAGCAGTCTCGGGACAGATCCAGATACGCAGTATTTT. Its translation: CASSLGTDPDTQYF. V usage is TRBV27 and J usage is TRBJ2-3; 7 bases are shared with TRBD1. Germline V gene sequence: CDR1 MNHEY, CDR2 SMNVEV (reference sequence). Losses at the gene ends were 5 bases for V and 4 bases for J; bases not matched to a gene: 6. There are 14 residues in the CDR3.

This CDR3 reads CAWSASTGEETQYF. In DNA, the CDR3 is TGTGCCTGGAGTGCTTCGACAGGCGAGGAGACCCAGTACTTC. The V gene is TRBV30, the J gene TRBJ2-5, with D tentatively TRBD1 (6 bases). Trimming shortened V by 1 base and J by 5 bases, and 14 bases separated the two germline ends. The CDR3 extends over 14 amino acids. CDR1 is GTSNPN and CDR2 is SVGIG in the germline V gene (reference sequence).

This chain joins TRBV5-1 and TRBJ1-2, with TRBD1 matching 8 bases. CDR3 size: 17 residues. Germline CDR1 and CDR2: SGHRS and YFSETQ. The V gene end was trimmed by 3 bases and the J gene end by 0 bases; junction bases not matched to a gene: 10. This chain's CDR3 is CASSSTGEGRANYGYTF. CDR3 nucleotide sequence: TGCGCCAGCAGCTCGACAGGGGAGGGAAGGGCTAACTATGGCTACACCTTC.

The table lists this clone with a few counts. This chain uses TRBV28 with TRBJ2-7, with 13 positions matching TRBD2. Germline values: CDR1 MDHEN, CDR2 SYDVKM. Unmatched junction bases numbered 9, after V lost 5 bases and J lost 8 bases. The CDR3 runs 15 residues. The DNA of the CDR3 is TGTGCCAGCAGTCTTAGACTAGCGGGAGGCGTTCAGCAGTACTTC. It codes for CASSLRLAGGVQQYF.

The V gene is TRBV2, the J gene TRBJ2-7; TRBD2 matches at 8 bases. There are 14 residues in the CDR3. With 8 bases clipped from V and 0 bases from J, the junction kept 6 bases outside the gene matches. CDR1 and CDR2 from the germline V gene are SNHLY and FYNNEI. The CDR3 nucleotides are TGTGCCAGCCGAGGACTAGCCGCCTCCTACGAGCAGTACTTC. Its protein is CASRGLAASYEQYF.

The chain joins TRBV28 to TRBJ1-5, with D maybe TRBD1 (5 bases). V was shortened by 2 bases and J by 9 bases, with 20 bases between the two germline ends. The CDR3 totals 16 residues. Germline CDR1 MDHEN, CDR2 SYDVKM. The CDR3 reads CASSLPRQSPWGPQHF. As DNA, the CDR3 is TGTGCCAGCAGTTTACCCCGACAGTCCCCGTGGGGGCCCCAGCATTTT.

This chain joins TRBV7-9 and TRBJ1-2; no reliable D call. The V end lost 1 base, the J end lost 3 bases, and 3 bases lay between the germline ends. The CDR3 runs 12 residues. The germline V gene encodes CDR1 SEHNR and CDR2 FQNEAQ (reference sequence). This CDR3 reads CASSLGHYGYTF. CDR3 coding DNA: TGTGCCAGCAGCTTAGGGCACTATGGCTACACCTTC.